Listed below are T cell receptor beta chains from one sample, sequenced in a study of T cells in tuberculosis. Method: immunoSEQ multiplex PCR; TCRdb's copy keeps in-frame clones and lacks some. This repertoire shows 30,000 to 40,000 clones, approximately 89% found once; its top ten account for approximately 2.2%. Material: PBMCs, obtained at tuberculosis diagnosis. These receptors all stem from an adult with tuberculosis. Each CDR3 is given with its conserved first and last residue. Rows give clone size only sometimes, using once, few, many, or a class for an expanded clone.

v_call	j_call	clone_size	cdr3_aa
TRBV19	TRBJ1-5	.	CASRRGDGRGQPQHF
TRBV11-2	TRBJ2-1	.	CASSSGSRGEWYNEQFF
TRBV19	TRBJ2-7	.	CASSPGQEIYEQYF
TRBV5-1	TRBJ2-2	.	CASSSTANTGELFF
TRBV30	TRBJ1-6	.	CAWNRDNSPLHF
TRBV5-8	TRBJ1-2	once	CASRDSFRMRYTF
TRBV4-1	TRBJ2-3	.	CASSQALAGGDTQYF
TRBV7-6	TRBJ2-7	.	CASSLAGGPEEQYF
TRBV5-4	TRBJ2-3	.	CASSYGQGTDTQYF
TRBV2	TRBJ1-2	once	CASSDETGYYGYTF
TRBV2	TRBJ1-4	.	CASSGPPPEEKLFF
TRBV30	TRBJ1-4	.	CAWSKGGGGAKLFF
TRBV2	TRBJ1-1	.	CASSKTPSYTEAFF
TRBV11-2	TRBJ2-5	.	CASSLSSQGETQYF
TRBV6-4	TRBJ2-3	few	CASSDRAGSTDTQYF
TRBV6-1	TRBJ2-1	.	CASSEAGASEDEQFF